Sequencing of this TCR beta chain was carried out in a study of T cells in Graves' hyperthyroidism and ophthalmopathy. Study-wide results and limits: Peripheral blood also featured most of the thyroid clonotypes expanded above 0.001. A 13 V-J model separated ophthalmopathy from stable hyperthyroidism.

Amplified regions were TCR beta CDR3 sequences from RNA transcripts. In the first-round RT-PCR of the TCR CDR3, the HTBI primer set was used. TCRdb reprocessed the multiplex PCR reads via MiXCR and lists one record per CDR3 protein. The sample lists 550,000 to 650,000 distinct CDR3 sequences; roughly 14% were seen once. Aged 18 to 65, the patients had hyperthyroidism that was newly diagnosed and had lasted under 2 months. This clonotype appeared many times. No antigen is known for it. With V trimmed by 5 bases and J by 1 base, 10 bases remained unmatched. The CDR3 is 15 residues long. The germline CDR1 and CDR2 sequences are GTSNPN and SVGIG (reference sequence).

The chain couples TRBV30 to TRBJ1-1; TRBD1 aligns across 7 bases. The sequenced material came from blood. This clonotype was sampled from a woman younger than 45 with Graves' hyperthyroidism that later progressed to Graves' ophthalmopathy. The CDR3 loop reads CAWLGQIIPNTEAFF. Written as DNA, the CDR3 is TGTGCCTGGCTGGGACAGATCATACCGAACACTGAAGCTTTCTTT.